These 27 T cell receptor beta chains originate from one sample sequenced in a study of blood T cell repertoires in COVID-19. Assay used: immunoSEQ multiplex PCR; TCRdb lists only in-frame clones, some missing. Of approximately 210,000 clones in the sample, about 95% were seen once. The material sequenced was peripheral blood. These receptors were collected from a man aged 25-45 years with COVID-19, enrolled during active disease.

This rearrangement joins TRBV11-2 to TRBJ2-3; D may be TRBD2 (6 bases). V lost 5 bases, J lost 0 bases, and 12 bases lay in between. From germline, CDR1 is SGHAT and CDR2 FQNNGV. The CDR3 sequence is 15 residues long. CDR3 bases: TGTGCCAGCAGCAGCAAGGGGACTAGCACAGATACGCAGTATTTT. Its protein product is CASSSKGTSTDTQYF.

V usage is TRBV7-7 and J usage is TRBJ2-7; a possible D gene is TRBD2 (7 bases). The V end lost 4 bases, the J end lost 6 bases, and 19 bases lay between the germline ends. The CDR3 is 15 residues long. The V gene's germline CDR1 is SSHAT and CDR2 FNYEAQ (reference sequence). DNA for the CDR3: TGTGCCAGCAGCTCTCACGGGACCGCGGGGGCCGAGCAGTACTTC. The encoded protein is CASSSHGTAGAEQYF.

The chain links TRBV19 to TRBJ2-7, with a possible D match to TRBD1 (6 bases). CDR1 is LNHDA and CDR2 is SQIVND in the germline V gene (reference sequence). V lost 1 base and J 2 bases, leaving 15 bases between the germline ends. The CDR3 extends over 16 amino acids. CDR3: CASSIGIPGVPYEQYF. The CDR3 DNA sequence: TGTGCCAGTAGTATAGGGATCCCAGGGGTCCCCTACGAGCAGTACTTC.

The chain links TRBV11-2 to TRBJ1-4; TRBD1 agrees at 9 bases. The germline gives CDR1 SGHAT, CDR2 FQNNGV. Trimming at V came to 3 bases and at J to 8 bases, leaving 7 bases not matched to a gene. The CDR3 runs to 15 residues. CDR3 coding DNA: TGTGCCAGCAGCTTTTTGACAGGGGGTGGGGAAAAACTGTTTTTT. It codes for CASSFLTGGGEKLFF.

This chain connects TRBV6-5 to TRBJ2-1, with TRBD2 matching 9 bases. The V segment lost 8 bases and the J segment 8 bases; nucleotides outside the gene matches: 7. The CDR3 has 13 residues. Germline lookup yields CDR1 MNHEY and CDR2 SVGAGI. CDR3 amino acids: CASLAGFRDEQFF. The CDR3 DNA reads TGTGCCAGCCTAGCGGGGTTTCGCGATGAGCAGTTCTTC.

Notes on this clone: Distinct nucleotide sequences in the sample also encode this CDR3. The J gene is TRBJ1-1, the V gene TRBV30, with 7 bases aligning to TRBD1. Per the germline V gene, CDR1 is GTSNPN and CDR2 is SVGIG (reference sequence). Trimming at V came to 2 bases and at J to 1 base, leaving 1 base not matched to a gene. There are 13 residues in the CDR3. CDR3 sequence (DNA): TGTGCCTGGAGTAGACAGGGGAACACTGAAGCTTTCTTT. Protein product: CAWSRQGNTEAFF.

The genes are TRBV7-6 and TRBJ1-6; possibly TRBD1 for D (5 bases). Looked up from germline, CDR1 is SGHVS and CDR2 is FNYEAQ. Trimming removed 5 bases from V and 8 bases from J, with 16 bases in between. CDR3 length equals 15 residues. As DNA, the CDR3 is TGTGCCAGCAGCGGCCAGGGAAATACTGATTCACCCCTCCACTTT. Protein product: CASSGQGNTDSPLHF.

The rearrangement links TRBV7-9 to TRBJ2-1; possibly TRBD2 for D (5 bases). The germline V gene has CDR1 SEHNR and CDR2 FQNEAQ (reference sequence). The V and J ends lost 2 bases and 4 bases respectively, with 6 bases between them. The length of the CDR3 is 13 residues. The CDR3 coding sequence is TGTGCCAGCAGCTTACGCGGGTACAATGAGCAGTTCTTC. This gives the protein CASSLRGYNEQFF.

This rearrangement joins TRBV19 to TRBJ2-7, with D perhaps matching TRBD1 (5 bases). Germline-derived CDR1 and CDR2 are LNHDA and SQIVND (reference sequence). The CDR3 has 17 amino acids. Trimming shortened V by 2 bases and J by 1 base, and 18 bases separated the two germline ends. The CDR3 DNA sequence: TGTGCCAGTAGTATAAGACGGTACGAGGACACGTCCTACGAGCAGTACTTC. This sequence encodes CASSIRRYEDTSYEQYF.

V and J are TRBV5-5 and TRBJ1-4; 9 nucleotides agree with TRBD1. From germline, CDR1 is SGHKS and CDR2 YYEKEE (reference sequence). The CDR3 is 17 residues long. Trimming cost V 8 bases and J 7 bases; bases outside gene matches: 18. Here the CDR3 reads CASTPGTGRTRREKLFF. In nucleotides, the CDR3 is TGTGCCAGTACCCCCGGGACAGGGCGTACGAGGCGTGAAAAACTGTTTTTT.

V gene TRBV9 combines with J gene TRBJ1-2, with D uncertain. This CDR3 is built from 16 residues. V was cut by 4 bases and J by 13 bases, with 29 bases left in between. Germline loops: CDR1 SGDLS, CDR2 YYNGEE. CDR3: CASSSGSWAIAADCTF. CDR3 nucleotide sequence: TGTGCCAGCAGCTCCGGATCCTGGGCGATTGCAGCGGATTGCACCTTC.

This rearrangement joins TRBV20-1 to TRBJ2-1, with TRBD2 identical over 8 bases. This CDR3 spans 17 amino acids. CDR1 is DFQATT, CDR2 SNEGSKA, per germline (reference sequence). After removal of 3 bases from V and 0 bases from J, the junction contained 10 bases not matched to a gene. The CDR3 DNA sequence: TGCAGTGCTAGTGCGACTAGCGCCTCAGGCTCCTACAATGAGCAGTTCTTC. As protein: CSASATSASGSYNEQFF.

V gene TRBV5-1 combines with J gene TRBJ2-1, with 9 bases that match TRBD1. Germline assignment: CDR1 SGHRS and CDR2 YFSETQ. V shed 4 bases and J 4 bases; nucleotides not matched to a gene: 6. The CDR3 totals 15 residues. This chain's CDR3 is CASSQGQGVYNEQFF. The CDR3 nucleotides read TGCGCCAGCAGCCAGGGACAGGGCGTTTACAATGAGCAGTTCTTC.

Worth noting for this clone: This CDR3 is also generated by other DNA sequences in the sample. The chain couples TRBV5-1 to TRBJ1-2; a possible D gene is TRBD1 (6 bases). V lost 4 bases, J lost 2 bases, and 9 bases lay in between. Germline values: CDR1 SGHRS, CDR2 YFSETQ. The CDR3 loop spans 13 amino acids. This CDR3 is CASSPGQNYGYTF. CDR3 in DNA: TGCGCCAGCAGCCCCGGACAGAACTATGGCTACACCTTC. Looking up the rest from reference TRBV5-1 and TRBJ1-2 gives the full variable domain: KAGVTQTPRYLIKTRGQQVTLSCSPISGHRSVSWYQQTPGQGLQFLFEYFSETQRNKGNFPGRFSGRQFSNSRSEMNVSTLELGDSALYLCASSPGQNYGYTFGSGTRLTVV.

The V call is TRBV5-6, the J call TRBJ2-1; tentatively, D is TRBD2 (5 bases). This CDR3 contains 16 residues. V was cut by 0 bases and J by 0 bases, with 10 bases left in between. The germline gives CDR1 SGHDT, CDR2 YYEEEE. The CDR3 here is CASSLARRSSYNEQFF. The CDR3 DNA is TGTGCCAGCAGCTTGGCCAGGAGGAGCTCCTACAATGAGCAGTTCTTC.

This clone appeared a single time. The gene calls are TRBV25-1 and TRBJ1-2, with D uncertain. Trimming removed 4 bases at V and 9 bases at J, with 12 bases between. The CDR3 runs 12 residues. CDR1 and CDR2 (germline): MGHDK, SYGVNS. The CDR3 nucleotides are TGTGCCAGCAGTGTCCGGGAAGGCCGCTACACCTTC. This sequence encodes CASSVREGRYTF.

The chain has TRBV7-9 and TRBJ1-1, with 8 bases that match TRBD1. Germline lookup yields CDR1 SEHNR and CDR2 FQNEAQ (reference sequence). CDR3 length equals 14 residues. With V trimmed by 5 bases and J by 3 bases, 5 bases remained unmatched. The CDR3 spells CASSLTGGDTEAFF. CDR3 DNA: TGTGCCAGCAGCCTAACAGGGGGTGACACTGAAGCTTTCTTT.

The J gene is TRBJ1-2, the V gene TRBV5-1; D uncertain. Germline CDR1 SGHRS, CDR2 YFSETQ. V gave up 0 bases and J gave up 8 bases, with 5 bases separating them. This CDR3 spans 11 amino acids. The CDR3 DNA follows: TGCGCCAGCAGCTTGGGAGTGGGCTACACCTTC. Protein: CASSLGVGYTF.

The chain carries TRBV5-5 and TRBJ1-1, with D perhaps TRBD1 (5 bases). Germline V gene sequence: CDR1 SGHKS, CDR2 YYEKEE (reference sequence). The CDR3 runs 16 residues. V lost 0 bases, J lost 6 bases, and 18 bases lay in between. The CDR3 here is CASSLGRGGALSEAFF. For the CDR3, the DNA is TGTGCCAGCAGCTTGGGGAGGGGCGGGGCCCTTTCTGAAGCTTTCTTT.

The chain combines TRBV18 with TRBJ1-2; D perhaps matches TRBD1 (6 bases). Germline loops: CDR1 KGHSH, CDR2 LQKENI. CDR3 length: 14 amino acids. Trimming left V 0 bases short and J 9 bases short, with 14 bases between. CDR3: CASSPPGGADSYTF. The CDR3 nucleotides read TGTGCCAGCTCACCACCTGGGGGGGCAGACAGCTACACCTTC.

The CDR3 DNA reads as TGCGCCAGCAGACGGACAGATACCTCTGGAAACACCATATATTTT. It yields the protein CASRRTDTSGNTIYF. The J gene is TRBJ1-3, the V gene TRBV5-1; a possible D gene is TRBD1 (6 bases). Germline-derived CDR1 and CDR2 are SGHRS and YFSETQ. CDR3 length equals 15 residues. V lost 5 bases and J 0 bases, leaving 12 bases between the germline ends.

J is TRBJ1-3 and V is TRBV4-1; D unresolved. V lost 0 bases and J lost 3, with 9 bases in between. This CDR3 region has 15 residues. CDR1 is MGHRA and CDR2 is YSYEKL in the germline V gene. The CDR3 sequence: CASSQDTLYGNTIYF. CDR3 DNA: TGCGCCAGCAGCCAAGATACCCTCTATGGAAACACCATATATTTT.

The gene calls are TRBV4-2 and TRBJ1-4; D call uncertain. The CDR3 covers 15 residues. The germline V and J ends were trimmed by 2 bases and 7 bases, with 14 bases remaining between them. From germline, CDR1 is LGHNA and CDR2 YNFKEQ. CDR3 nucleotide sequence: TGTGCCAGCAGCCAACACCCCGGGAACAGTGAAAAACTGTTTTTT. This sequence encodes CASSQHPGNSEKLFF.

The count of this clone is one. The CDR3 loop reads CASSPFHSIAGGDEQFF. In DNA, the CDR3 is TGTGCCAGCTCACCATTTCATAGTATCGCGGGAGGGGATGAGCAGTTCTTC. The rearrangement joins TRBV18 to TRBJ2-1; 9 bases agree with TRBD2. With V trimmed by 2 bases and J by 8 bases, 13 bases remained unmatched. Germline V lookup: CDR1 KGHSH, CDR2 LQKENI. This CDR3 has 17 residues.

This chain joins TRBV6-5 and TRBJ1-2; D possibly corresponds to TRBD1 (6 bases). Trimming pared 7 bases from V and 0 bases from J, leaving 9 bases between. The CDR3 covers 13 residues. Germline V gives CDR1 MNHEY, CDR2 SVGAGI. The CDR3 region has the DNA TGTGCCAGCACCAGACAGGCTAACTATGGCTACACCTTC. Amino acids: CASTRQANYGYTF.

This chain links TRBV6-5 with TRBJ1-2; 8 bases align to TRBD1. The V gene's germline CDR1 is MNHEY and CDR2 SVGAGI. This CDR3 spans 13 amino acids. With V trimmed by 8 bases and J by 7 bases, 9 bases remained unmatched. CDR3 sequence reads: CASRTGGGGGYTF. CDR3 coding DNA: TGTGCCAGCCGTACAGGGGGAGGGGGTGGCTACACCTTC.

The chain joins TRBV5-1 to TRBJ1-4; 7 bases agree with TRBD1. Germline loops: CDR1 SGHRS, CDR2 YFSETQ. This CDR3 is 14 amino acids long. The V and J ends lost 4 bases and 5 bases, in that order; junction bases with no gene match: 5. The CDR3: CASSPGTENEKLFF. CDR3 nucleotides: TGCGCCAGCAGCCCAGGGACAGAAAATGAAAAACTGTTTTTT.